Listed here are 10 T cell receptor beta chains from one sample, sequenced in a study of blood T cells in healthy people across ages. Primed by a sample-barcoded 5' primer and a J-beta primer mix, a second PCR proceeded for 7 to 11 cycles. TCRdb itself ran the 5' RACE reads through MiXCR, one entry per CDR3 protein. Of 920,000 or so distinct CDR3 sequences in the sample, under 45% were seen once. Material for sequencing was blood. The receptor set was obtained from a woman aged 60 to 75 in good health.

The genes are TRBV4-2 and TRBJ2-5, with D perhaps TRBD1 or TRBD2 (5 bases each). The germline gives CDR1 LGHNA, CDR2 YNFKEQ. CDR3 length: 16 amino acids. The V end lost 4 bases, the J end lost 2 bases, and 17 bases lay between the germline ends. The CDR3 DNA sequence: TGTGCCAGCAGCCGAACCGGGACCGCGGATCAAGAGACCCAGTACTTC. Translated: CASSRTGTADQETQYF.

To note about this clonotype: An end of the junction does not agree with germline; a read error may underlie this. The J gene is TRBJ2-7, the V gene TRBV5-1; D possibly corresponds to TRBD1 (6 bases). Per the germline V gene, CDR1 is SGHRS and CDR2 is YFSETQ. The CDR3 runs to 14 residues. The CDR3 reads CAGSRTASSYEQYF. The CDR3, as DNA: TGCGCCGGCAGCAGGACAGCGAGCTCCTACGAGCAGTACTTC. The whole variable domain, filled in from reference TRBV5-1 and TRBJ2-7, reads KAGVTQTPRYLIKTRGQQVTLSCSPISGHRSVSWYQQTPGQGLQFLFEYFSETQRNKGNFPGRFSGRQFSNSRSEMNVSTLELGDSALYLCAGSRTASSYEQYFGPGTRLTVT.

The CDR3 DNA sequence: TGCAGTGCTAGGGCAGTAGCGGGAGTCGATGAGCAGTTCTTC. As protein: CSARAVAGVDEQFF. This sequence joins TRBV20-1 and TRBJ2-1; 9 bases agree with TRBD2. With 3 bases clipped from V and 8 bases from J, the junction kept 8 bases outside the gene matches. Germline V gene lookup returns CDR1 DFQATT and CDR2 SNEGSKA (reference sequence). CDR3 length: 14 residues.

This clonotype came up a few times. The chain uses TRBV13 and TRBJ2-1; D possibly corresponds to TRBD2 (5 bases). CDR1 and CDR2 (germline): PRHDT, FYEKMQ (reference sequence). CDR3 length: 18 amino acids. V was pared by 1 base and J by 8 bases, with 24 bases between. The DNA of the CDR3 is TGTGCCAGCAGCTTAGCTCTCGGGGAAACGTTCGTTTACGATGAGCAGTTCTTC. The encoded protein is CASSLALGETFVYDEQFF.

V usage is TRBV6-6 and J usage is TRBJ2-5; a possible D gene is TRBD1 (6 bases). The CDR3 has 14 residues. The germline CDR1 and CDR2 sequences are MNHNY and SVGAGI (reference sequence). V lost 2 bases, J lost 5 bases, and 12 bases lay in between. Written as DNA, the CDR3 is TGTGCCAGCAGTTACGGGCAGGGGAGCGAGACCCAGTACTTC. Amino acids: CASSYGQGSETQYF.

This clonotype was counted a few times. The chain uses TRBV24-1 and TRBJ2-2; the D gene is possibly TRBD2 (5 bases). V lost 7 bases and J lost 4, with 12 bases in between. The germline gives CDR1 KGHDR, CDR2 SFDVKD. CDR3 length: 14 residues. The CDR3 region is CATRGPEGTGELFF. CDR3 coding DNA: TGTGCCACCAGAGGACCAGAGGGCACCGGGGAGCTGTTTTTT.

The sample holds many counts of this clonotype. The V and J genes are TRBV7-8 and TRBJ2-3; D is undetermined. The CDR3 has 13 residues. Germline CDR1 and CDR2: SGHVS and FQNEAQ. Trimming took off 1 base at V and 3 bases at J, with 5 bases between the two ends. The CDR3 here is CASSLGRTDTQYF. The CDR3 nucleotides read TGTGCCAGCAGCTTAGGGAGAACAGATACGCAGTATTTT.

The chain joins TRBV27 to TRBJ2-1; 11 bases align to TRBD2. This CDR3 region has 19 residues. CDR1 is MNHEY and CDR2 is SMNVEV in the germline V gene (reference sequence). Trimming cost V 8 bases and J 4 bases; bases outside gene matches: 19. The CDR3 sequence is CASATSGLAGVSRYNEQFF. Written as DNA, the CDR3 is TGTGCCAGCGCAACGTCAGGACTAGCGGGTGTCAGTAGGTACAATGAGCAGTTCTTC.

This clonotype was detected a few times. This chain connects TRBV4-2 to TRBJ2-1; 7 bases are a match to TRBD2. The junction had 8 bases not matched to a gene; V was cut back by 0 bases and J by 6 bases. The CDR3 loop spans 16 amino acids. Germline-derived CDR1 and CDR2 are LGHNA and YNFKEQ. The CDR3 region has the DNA TGTGCCAGCAGCCAAGATTTGGCGGGGAGGGGCAATGAGCAGTTCTTC. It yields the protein CASSQDLAGRGNEQFF.

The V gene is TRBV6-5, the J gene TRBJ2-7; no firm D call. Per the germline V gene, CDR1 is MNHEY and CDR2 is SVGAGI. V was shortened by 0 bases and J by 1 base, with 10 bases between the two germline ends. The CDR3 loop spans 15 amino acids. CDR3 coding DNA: TGTGCCAGCAGTTACTCCCGGGCCCTGTCCTACGAGCAGTACTTC. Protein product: CASSYSRALSYEQYF.